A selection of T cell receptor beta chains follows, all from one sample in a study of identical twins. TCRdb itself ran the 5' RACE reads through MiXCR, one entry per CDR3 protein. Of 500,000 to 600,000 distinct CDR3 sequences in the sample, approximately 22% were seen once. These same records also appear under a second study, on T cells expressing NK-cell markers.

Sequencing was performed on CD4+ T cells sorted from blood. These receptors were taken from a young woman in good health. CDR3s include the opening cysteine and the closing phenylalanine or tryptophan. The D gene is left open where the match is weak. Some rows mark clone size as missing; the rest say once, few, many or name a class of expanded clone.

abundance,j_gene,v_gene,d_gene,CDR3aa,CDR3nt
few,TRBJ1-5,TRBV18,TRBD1,CASSQTGGRGQPQHF,TGTGCCAGCTCACAAACAGGGGGACGGGGTCAGCCCCAGCATTTT
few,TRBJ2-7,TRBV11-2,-,CASTGTGGTSGNYEQYF,TGTGCCAGCACGGGGACAGGGGGGACTAGCGGAAACTACGAGCAGTACTTC
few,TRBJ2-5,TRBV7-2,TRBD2,CASSYAGSGSTGETQYF,TGTGCCAGCAGCTACGCAGGTAGCGGGAGTACCGGAGAGACCCAGTACTTC
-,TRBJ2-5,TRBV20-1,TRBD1,CSASRTGLKETQYF,TGCAGTGCTAGCAGGACAGGCCTAAAAGAGACCCAGTACTTC
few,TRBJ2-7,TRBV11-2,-,CASSLHPGEWNEQYF,TGTGCCAGCAGCTTACACCCAGGGGAGTGGAACGAGCAGTACTTC
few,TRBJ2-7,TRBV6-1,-,CASTQDGSSYEQYF,TGTGCCAGCACCCAGGACGGTAGCTCCTACGAGCAGTACTTC
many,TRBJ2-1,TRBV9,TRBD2,CASSVRTSPNEQFF,TGTGCCAGCAGCGTCCGGACTAGCCCCAATGAGCAGTTCTTC
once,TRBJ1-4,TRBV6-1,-,CASGSEDPASEKLFF,TGTGCCAGCGGATCAGAGGACCCCGCTTCTGAAAAACTGTTTTTT
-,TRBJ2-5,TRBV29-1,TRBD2,CSLGGETQYF,TGCAGCCTCGGGGGGGAGACCCAGTACTTC
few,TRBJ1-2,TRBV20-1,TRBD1,CSATNRGDGYTF,TGCAGTGCTACCAACAGGGGGGATGGCTACACCTTC
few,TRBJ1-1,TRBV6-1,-,CASSNQLNTEAFF,TGTGCCAGCAGTAATCAACTGAACACTGAAGCTTTCTTT
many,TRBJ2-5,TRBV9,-,CASSVGPSAQETQYF,TGTGCCAGCAGCGTAGGACCCAGCGCCCAAGAGACCCAGTACTTC
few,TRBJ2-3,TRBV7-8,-,CASSFNQGRDTDTQYF,TGTGCCAGCAGCTTTAATCAGGGCAGAGACACAGATACGCAGTATTTT
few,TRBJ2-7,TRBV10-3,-,CAISGRGGSYEQYF,TGTGCCATCAGTGGCCGAGGGGGTTCCTACGAGCAGTACTTC
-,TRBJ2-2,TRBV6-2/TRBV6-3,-,CASSYPWGGSTGELFF,TGTGCCAGCAGTTACCCCTGGGGTGGTTCCACCGGGGAGCTGTTTTTT
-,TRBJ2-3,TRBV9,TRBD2,CASSVASGAQTDTQYF,TGTGCCAGCAGCGTAGCTAGCGGGGCCCAGACGGATACGCAGTATTTT
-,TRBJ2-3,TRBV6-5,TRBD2,CASSSSGSGRRTDTQYF,TGTGCCAGCAGTTCCTCTGGTAGCGGGAGAAGGACAGATACGCAGTATTTT
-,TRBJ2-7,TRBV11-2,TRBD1,CASSPRNRGTGSTYEQYF,TGTGCCAGCAGCCCCAGAAATAGAGGGACAGGATCCACCTACGAGCAGTACTTC
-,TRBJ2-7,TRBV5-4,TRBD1,CASSPRRFGTGAHEQYF,TGTGCCAGCAGCCCCCGGCGATTCGGGACAGGGGCTCACGAGCAGTACTTC
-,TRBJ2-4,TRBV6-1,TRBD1,CASSWTGQLSIQYF,TGTGCCAGCAGCTGGACAGGGCAGTTGAGCATTCAGTACTTC
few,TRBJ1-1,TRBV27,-,CASSSKRRTEAFF,TGTGCCAGCAGCTCCAAGAGACGTACCGAAGCTTTCTTT
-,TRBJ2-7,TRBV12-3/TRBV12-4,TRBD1,CASSPPGQMYEQYF,TGTGCCAGCAGCCCCCCGGGACAGATGTACGAGCAGTACTTC
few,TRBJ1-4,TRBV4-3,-,CASSYMNNEKLFF,TGCGCCAGCAGCTATATGAATAATGAAAAACTGTTTTTT
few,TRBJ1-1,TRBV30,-,CAGTREEEGTEAFF,TGTGCCGGGACCCGGGAGGAGGAGGGGACTGAAGCTTTCTTT
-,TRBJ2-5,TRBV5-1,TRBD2,CASELAGSQETQYF,TGCGCCAGCGAACTAGCGGGGTCCCAAGAGACCCAGTACTTC
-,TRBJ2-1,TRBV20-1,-,CSAERARSLNNEQFF,TGCAGTGCCGAGAGGGCCCGGTCGCTTAACAATGAGCAGTTCTTC
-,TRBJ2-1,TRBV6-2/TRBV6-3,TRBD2,CASRWAGVYNEQFF,TGTGCCAGCAGATGGGCGGGGGTCTACAATGAGCAGTTCTTC
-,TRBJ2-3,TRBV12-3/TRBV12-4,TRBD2,CASNPFGGLKTDTQYF,TGTGCCAGCAACCCCTTCGGGGGGTTAAAGACAGATACGCAGTATTTT
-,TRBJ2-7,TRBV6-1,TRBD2,CASSLKAGKWAEYEQYF,TGTGCCAGCAGTCTAAAAGCGGGAAAGTGGGCAGAATACGAGCAGTACTTC
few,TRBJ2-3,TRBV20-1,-,CSALTVYTQYF,TGCAGTGCACTGACAGTTTATACGCAGTATTTT
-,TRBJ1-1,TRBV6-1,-,CAGGRAPNTEAFF,TGTGCCGGTGGTAGGGCGCCGAACACTGAAGCTTTCTTT
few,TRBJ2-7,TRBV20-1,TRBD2,CSARGRTSGVPQGEQYF,TGCAGTGCTAGAGGTAGGACTAGCGGGGTACCTCAGGGCGAGCAGTACTTC
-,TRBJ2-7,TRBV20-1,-,CSARGGTREQYF,TGCAGTGCTAGAGGAGGGACTCGCGAGCAGTACTTC
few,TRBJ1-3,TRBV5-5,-,CASSFTTFSGNTIYF,TGTGCCAGCAGCTTCACTACGTTCTCTGGAAACACCATATATTTT
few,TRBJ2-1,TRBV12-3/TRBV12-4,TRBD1,CASRAGTGVANEQFF,TGTGCCAGCAGAGCCGGGACAGGGGTTGCCAATGAGCAGTTCTTC
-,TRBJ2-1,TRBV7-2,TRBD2,CASSLARGSGSFAYNEQFF,TGTGCCAGCAGCTTAGCTCGGGGTAGCGGGAGTTTTGCCTACAATGAGCAGTTCTTC
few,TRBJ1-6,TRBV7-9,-,CASSSHRDIENSPLHF,TGTGCCAGCAGCAGCCATCGGGACATTGAGAATTCACCCCTCCACTTT
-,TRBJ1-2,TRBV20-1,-,CSARGGLRGGYTF,TGCAGTGCTAGAGGGGGGCTGCGGGGTGGCTACACCTTC
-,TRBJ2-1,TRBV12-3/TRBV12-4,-,CASSYYSAGSYYNEQFF,TGTGCCAGCAGTTATTATAGTGCGGGATCGTACTACAATGAGCAGTTCTTC
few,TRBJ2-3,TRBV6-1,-,CASSPSRLNTQYF,TGTGCCAGCAGTCCCTCCCGTCTGAATACGCAGTATTTT
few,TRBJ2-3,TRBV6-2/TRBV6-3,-,CASSSPRITDTQYF,TGTGCCAGCAGTTCCCCCAGGATCACAGATACGCAGTATTTT
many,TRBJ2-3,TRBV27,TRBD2,CASSFFGTSGARNTQYF,TGTGCCAGCAGTTTCTTTGGTACTAGCGGGGCCAGGAATACGCAGTATTTT
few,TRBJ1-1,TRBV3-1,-,CASSQGGLRNTEAFF,TGTGCCAGCAGCCAAGGGGGGTTGAGGAACACTGAAGCTTTCTTT
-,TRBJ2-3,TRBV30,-,CAWSTRGTDTQYF,TGTGCCTGGAGTACTCGGGGCACAGATACGCAGTATTTT
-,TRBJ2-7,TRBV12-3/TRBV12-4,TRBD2,CASSGPSGNYEQYF,TGTGCCAGCAGCGGGCCTAGCGGCAACTACGAGCAGTACTTC
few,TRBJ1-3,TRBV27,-,CASIGESGNTIYF,TGTGCCAGCATTGGGGAATCTGGAAACACCATATATTTT
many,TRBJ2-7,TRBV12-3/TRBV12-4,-,CASSSRGVGTREQYF,TGTGCCAGCAGTTCTCGTGGGGTGGGGACTCGGGAGCAGTACTTC
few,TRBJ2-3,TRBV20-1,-,CSARVGGLGTDTQYF,TGCAGTGCTCGGGTCGGTGGGCTTGGCACAGATACGCAGTATTTT
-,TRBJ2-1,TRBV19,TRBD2,CASSSRGSTDEQFF,TGTGCCAGTAGTTCGCGCGGGAGTACGGATGAGCAGTTCTTC